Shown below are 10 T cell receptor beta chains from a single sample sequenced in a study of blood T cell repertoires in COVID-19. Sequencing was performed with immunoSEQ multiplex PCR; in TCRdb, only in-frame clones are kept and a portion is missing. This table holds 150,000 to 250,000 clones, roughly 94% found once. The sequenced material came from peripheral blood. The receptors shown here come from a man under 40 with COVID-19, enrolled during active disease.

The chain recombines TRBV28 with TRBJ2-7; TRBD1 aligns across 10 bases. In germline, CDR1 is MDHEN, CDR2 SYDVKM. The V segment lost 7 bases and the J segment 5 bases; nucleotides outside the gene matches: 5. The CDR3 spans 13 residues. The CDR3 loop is CASNPTGGHEQYF. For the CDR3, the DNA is TGTGCCAGCAACCCGACAGGGGGCCACGAGCAGTACTTC.

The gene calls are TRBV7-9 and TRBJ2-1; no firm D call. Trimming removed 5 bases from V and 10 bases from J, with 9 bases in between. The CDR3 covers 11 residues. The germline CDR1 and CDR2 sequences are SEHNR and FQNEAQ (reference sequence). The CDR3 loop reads CASSPQVEQFF. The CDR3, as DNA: TGTGCCAGCAGCCCTCAGGTAGAGCAGTTCTTC.

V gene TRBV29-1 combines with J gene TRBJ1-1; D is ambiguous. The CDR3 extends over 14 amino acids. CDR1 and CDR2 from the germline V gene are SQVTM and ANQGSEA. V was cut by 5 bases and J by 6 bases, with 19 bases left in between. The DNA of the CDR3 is TGCAGCGTTTTACGGGGAACACGAGGAGCTGAAGCTTTCTTT. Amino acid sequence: CSVLRGTRGAEAFF.

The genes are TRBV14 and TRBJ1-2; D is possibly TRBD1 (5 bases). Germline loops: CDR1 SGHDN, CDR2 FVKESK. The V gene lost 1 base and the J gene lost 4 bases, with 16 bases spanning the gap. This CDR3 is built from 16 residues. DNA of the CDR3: TGTGCCAGCAGCCAAGGGGTAGGCGACAGACTCTATGGCTACACCTTC. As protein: CASSQGVGDRLYGYTF.

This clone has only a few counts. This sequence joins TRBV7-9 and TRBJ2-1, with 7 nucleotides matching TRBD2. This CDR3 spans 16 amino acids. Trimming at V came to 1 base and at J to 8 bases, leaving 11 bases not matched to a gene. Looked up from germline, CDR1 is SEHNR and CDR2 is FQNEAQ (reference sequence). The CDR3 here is CASSLVGPGAGDEQFF. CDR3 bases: TGTGCCAGCAGCTTAGTCGGACCCGGTGCGGGGGATGAGCAGTTCTTC.

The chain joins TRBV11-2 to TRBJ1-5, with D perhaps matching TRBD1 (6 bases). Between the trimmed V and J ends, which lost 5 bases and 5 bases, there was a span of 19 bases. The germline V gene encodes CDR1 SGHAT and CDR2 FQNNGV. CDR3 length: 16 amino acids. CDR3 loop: CASSHAGRGGDQPQHF. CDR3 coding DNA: TGTGCCAGCAGCCACGCCGGGAGGGGGGGGGATCAGCCCCAGCATTTT.

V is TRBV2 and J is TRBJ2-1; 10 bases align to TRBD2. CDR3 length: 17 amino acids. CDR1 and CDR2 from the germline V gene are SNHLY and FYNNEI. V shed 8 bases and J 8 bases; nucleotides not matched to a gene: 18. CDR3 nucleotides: TGTGCCAGCCCGGCCAGCGGGGGGGCCAGTTCGGTCTATGAGCAGTTCTTC. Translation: CASPASGGASSVYEQFF.

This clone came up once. For the CDR3, the DNA is TGTGCCAGCAGTGCTTTAAGGGGCAGGCAATCCTACGAGCAGTACTTC. Its protein product is CASSALRGRQSYEQYF. The chain couples TRBV25-1 to TRBJ2-7, with a weak D call TRBD1 (5 bases). Germline V gives CDR1 MGHDK, CDR2 SYGVNS. Trimming shortened V by 4 bases and J by 1 base, and 17 bases separated the two germline ends. This CDR3 region has 16 residues.

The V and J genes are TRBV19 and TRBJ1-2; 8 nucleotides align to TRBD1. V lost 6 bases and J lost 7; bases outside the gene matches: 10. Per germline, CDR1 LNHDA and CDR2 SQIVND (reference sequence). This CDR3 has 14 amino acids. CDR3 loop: CASSKDRVYFGYTF. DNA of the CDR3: TGTGCCAGTAGCAAGGACAGGGTGTATTTTGGCTACACCTTC. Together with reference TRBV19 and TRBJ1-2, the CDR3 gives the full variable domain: DGGITQSPKYLFRKEGQNVTLSCEQNLNHDAMYWYRQDPGQGLRLIYYSQIVNDFQKGDIAEGYSVSREKKESFPLTVTSAQKNPTAFYLCASSKDRVYFGYTFGSGTRLTVV.

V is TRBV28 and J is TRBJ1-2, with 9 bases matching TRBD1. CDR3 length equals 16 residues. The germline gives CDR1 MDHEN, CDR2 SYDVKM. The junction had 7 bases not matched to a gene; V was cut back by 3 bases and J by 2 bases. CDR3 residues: CASSFPTGQGNYGYTF. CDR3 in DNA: TGTGCCAGCAGTTTCCCCACCGGACAGGGGAACTATGGCTACACCTTC.